This T cell receptor beta chain was recorded in a study of OX40 agonist ivuxolimab in advanced cancers. As for the study in general: The mean age was about 61 years, ranging from about 20 to 85, with less than 90% of participants male. Findings of the study overall: Among the lowest levels of clonal expansion were found in partial responders at 0.1-3.0 mg/kg.

Profiled with immunoSEQ multiplex PCR; TCRdb holds only in-frame clones, not every one. The table has over 55,000 clones, around 77% seen once. The germline CDR1 and CDR2 sequences are SGHTA and FQGNSA. V lost 4 bases, J lost 3 bases, and 7 bases lay in between. This CDR3 has 12 amino acids. As concerns this clone: What it recognizes is unknown.

The source is an adult with an advanced solid tumor such as melanoma, head and neck, liver or kidney cancer. The sequenced sample was CD4+ or CD8+ T cells sorted from blood, obtained in a trial of the OX40 agonist ivuxolimab. The chain uses TRBV7-2 and TRBJ2-7, with TRBD1 as a possible D gene (6 bases). The chain's CDR3 is CASSSRGYEQYF. In nucleotides, the CDR3 is TGTGCCAGCAGCTCCAGGGGCTACGAGCAGTACTTC.